This TCR beta chain appears in the sequencing data of a study of blood T cell repertoires in COVID-19. Overall study: The origin of the acute and convalescent COVID-19 samples was the United States, Italy and Spain. PBMCs, B-cell-depleted T cells, or T cells provided the cDNA or gDNA that made up the material.

Here immunoSEQ multiplex PCR was the method, and the copy in TCRdb shows in-frame clones only, minus some. Among 230,000 or so clones listed, around 82% were seen once. Germline V gene lookup returns CDR1 SGHRS and CDR2 YFSETQ. CDR3 length: 15 residues. V dropped 1 base and J dropped 8 bases, with 15 bases sitting between them. This chain uses TRBV5-1 with TRBJ1-4; tentative D call: TRBD1 (6 bases). This receptor was taken from a man aged 50-59 years with active or convalescent COVID-19. The sequenced sample was peripheral blood. The CDR3 loop is CASSLITGSREKLFF. CDR3 sequence (DNA): TGCGCCAGCAGCTTGATCACAGGGAGTCGAGAAAAACTGTTTTTT.